Listed below are T cell receptor beta chains from one sample, sequenced in a study of OX40 agonist ivuxolimab in advanced cancers. Assay used: immunoSEQ multiplex PCR; TCRdb lists only in-frame clones, some missing. The sample holds around 60,000 clones, under 90% seen once. Sample: CD4+ or CD8+ T cells sorted from blood, taken in a trial of the OX40 agonist ivuxolimab. The receptors come from an adult with an advanced solid tumor such as melanoma, head and neck, liver or kidney cancer. Both conserved end residues are part of each CDR3. Expanded clones are given a class, and other clones once, few, many or no size at all.

clone_size: -; v_call: TRBV2; cdr3_aa: CASSTTTDGSYNEQFF
clone_size: -; v_call: TRBV6-5; cdr3_aa: CASSSPETGANVLTF
clone_size: few; v_call: TRBV7-9; cdr3_aa: CASKEAGTGGGEQYF
clone_size: -; v_call: TRBV28; cdr3_aa: CASSLAETQYF
clone_size: -; v_call: TRBV5-6; cdr3_aa: CASSHSVAFGLPYEQYF
clone_size: once; v_call: TRBV30; cdr3_aa: CAWTRGRGNSPLHF
clone_size: -; v_call: TRBV6-5; cdr3_aa: CAILAGTEAFF
clone_size: -; v_call: TRBV2; cdr3_aa: CASSASPPETYYYEQYF
clone_size: once; v_call: TRBV15; cdr3_aa: CATSMVDSYEQYF
clone_size: -; v_call: TRBV29-1; cdr3_aa: CSARTGDYGYTF
clone_size: few; v_call: TRBV11-2; cdr3_aa: CASSRQSYEQYF
clone_size: -; v_call: TRBV7-9; cdr3_aa: CASSPGLAEETQYF
clone_size: -; v_call: TRBV5-1; cdr3_aa: CASSLYPGSGNTIYF